This T cell receptor beta chain originates from a study of T cell changes during pregnancy in multiple sclerosis. TCRdb's table, derived via immunoSEQ multiplex PCR, lists solely in-frame clones and lacks some. The sample has 50,000 or so clones, about nine tenths seen once. The length of the CDR3 is 15 residues. The V gene's germline CDR1 is ENHRY and CDR2 SYGVKD. V dropped 5 bases and J dropped 0; count of bases not matched to a gene: 3. The chain has TRBV10-3 and TRBJ2-3, with 9 nucleotides matching TRBD1. Sequenced material: CD4+ T cells from peripheral blood mononuclear cells, taken in the second trimester of pregnancy. The origin of this receptor is a female donor with multiple sclerosis, enrolled in a pregnancy study. The CDR3 loop reads CAISHGTGSTDTQYF. In DNA form, the CDR3 reads TGTGCCATCAGTCATGGGACAGGGAGCACAGATACGCAGTATTTT.